This T cell receptor (beta chain) was profiled in a study of blood T cell repertoires in COVID-19. Turning to the study itself: Samples of COVID-19 (acute and convalescent) were obtained from the United States, Italy and Spain. In each case, the material was cDNA or gDNA derived from T cells, B-cell-depleted T cells, or PBMCs.

Measured with immunoSEQ multiplex PCR; TCRdb has only the in-frame clones, and not every one. The profile covers over 200,000 clones, with roughly 80% appearing a single time and about 5% taken by the ten largest. Deletions cut 8 bases from V and 3 bases from J, with 14 bases between. Germline CDR1 and CDR2: ENHRY and SYGVKD. CDR3 length: 13 residues. J is TRBJ2-7 and V is TRBV10-3, with a tentative D call TRBD2 (6 bases). The TCR originated in a human donor in a cohort sampled during active COVID-19. Sample: peripheral blood. The CDR3 nucleotides read TGTGCCATCGGGGGACTCGGTAGCTACGAGCAGTACTTC. As protein: CAIGGLGSYEQYF.